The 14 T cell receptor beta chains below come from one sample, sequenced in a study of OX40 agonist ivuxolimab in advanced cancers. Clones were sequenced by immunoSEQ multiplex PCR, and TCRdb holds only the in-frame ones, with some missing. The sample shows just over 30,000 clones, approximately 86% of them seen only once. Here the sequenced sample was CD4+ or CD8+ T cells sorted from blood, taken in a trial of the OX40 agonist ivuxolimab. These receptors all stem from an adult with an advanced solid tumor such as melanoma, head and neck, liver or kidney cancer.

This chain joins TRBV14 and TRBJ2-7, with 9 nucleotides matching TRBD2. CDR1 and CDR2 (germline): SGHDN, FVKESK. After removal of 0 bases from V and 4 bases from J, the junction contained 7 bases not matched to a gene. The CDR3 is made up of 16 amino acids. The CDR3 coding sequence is TGTGCCAGCAGCCAAGAAGGGCTAGCGGGACAATACGAGCAGTACTTC. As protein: CASSQEGLAGQYEQYF.

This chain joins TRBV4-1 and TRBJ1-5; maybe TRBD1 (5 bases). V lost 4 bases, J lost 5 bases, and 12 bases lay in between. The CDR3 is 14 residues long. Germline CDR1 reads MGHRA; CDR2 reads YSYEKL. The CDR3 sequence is CASSPSGADQPQHF. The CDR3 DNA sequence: TGCGCCAGCAGCCCTTCTGGGGCTGATCAGCCCCAGCATTTT.

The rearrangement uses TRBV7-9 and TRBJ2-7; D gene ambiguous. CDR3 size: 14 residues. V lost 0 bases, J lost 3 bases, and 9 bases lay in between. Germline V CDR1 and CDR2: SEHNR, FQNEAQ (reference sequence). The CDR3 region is CASSLAVKVYEQYF. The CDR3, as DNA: TGTGCCAGCAGCTTAGCGGTAAAGGTCTACGAGCAGTACTTC.

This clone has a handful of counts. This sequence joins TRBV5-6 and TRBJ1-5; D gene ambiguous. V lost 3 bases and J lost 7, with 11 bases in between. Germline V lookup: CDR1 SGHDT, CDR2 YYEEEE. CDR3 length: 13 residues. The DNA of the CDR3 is TGTGCCAGCAGCTCAGGTTCGAAGCAGCCCCAGCATTTT. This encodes CASSSGSKQPQHF.

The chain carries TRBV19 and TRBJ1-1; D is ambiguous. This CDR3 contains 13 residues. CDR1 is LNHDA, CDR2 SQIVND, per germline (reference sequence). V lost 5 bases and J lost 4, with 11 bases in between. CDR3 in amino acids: CASSGRSGTEAFF. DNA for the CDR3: TGTGCCAGTAGTGGACGAAGTGGCACTGAAGCTTTCTTT. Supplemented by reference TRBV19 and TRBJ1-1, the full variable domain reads DGGITQSPKYLFRKEGQNVTLSCEQNLNHDAMYWYRQDPGQGLRLIYYSQIVNDFQKGDIAEGYSVSREKKESFPLTVTSAQKNPTAFYLCASSGRSGTEAFFGQGTRLTVV.

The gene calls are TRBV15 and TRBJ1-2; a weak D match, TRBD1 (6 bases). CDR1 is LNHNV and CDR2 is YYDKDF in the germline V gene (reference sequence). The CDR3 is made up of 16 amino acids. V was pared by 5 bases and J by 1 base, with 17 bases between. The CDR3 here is CATSRGRTDHNYGYTF. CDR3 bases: TGTGCCACCAGCCGAGGCAGGACAGACCATAACTATGGCTACACCTTC.

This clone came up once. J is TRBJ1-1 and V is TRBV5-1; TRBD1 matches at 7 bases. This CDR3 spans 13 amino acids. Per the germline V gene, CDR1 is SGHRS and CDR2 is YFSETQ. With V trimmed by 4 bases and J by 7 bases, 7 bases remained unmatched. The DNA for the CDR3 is TGCGCCAGCAGCCCCCTACAGGGGAGTGAAGCTTTCTTT. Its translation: CASSPLQGSEAFF. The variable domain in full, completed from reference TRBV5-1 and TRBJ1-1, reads KAGVTQTPRYLIKTRGQQVTLSCSPISGHRSVSWYQQTPGQGLQFLFEYFSETQRNKGNFPGRFSGRQFSNSRSEMNVSTLELGDSALYLCASSPLQGSEAFFGQGTRLTVV.

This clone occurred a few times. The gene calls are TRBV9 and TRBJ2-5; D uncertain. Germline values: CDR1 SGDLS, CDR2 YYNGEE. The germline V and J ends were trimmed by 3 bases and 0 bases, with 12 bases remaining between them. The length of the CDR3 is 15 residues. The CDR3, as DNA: TGTGCCAGCAGCGGCCAACCAGAGAACCAAGAGACCCAGTACTTC. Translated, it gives CASSGQPENQETQYF.

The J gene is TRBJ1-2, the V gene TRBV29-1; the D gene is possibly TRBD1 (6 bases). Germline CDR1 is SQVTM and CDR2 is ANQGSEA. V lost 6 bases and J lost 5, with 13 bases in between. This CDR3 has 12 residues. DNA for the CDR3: TGCAGCGTCGACGCCCAGGGGTATGGCTACACCTTC. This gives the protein CSVDAQGYGYTF.

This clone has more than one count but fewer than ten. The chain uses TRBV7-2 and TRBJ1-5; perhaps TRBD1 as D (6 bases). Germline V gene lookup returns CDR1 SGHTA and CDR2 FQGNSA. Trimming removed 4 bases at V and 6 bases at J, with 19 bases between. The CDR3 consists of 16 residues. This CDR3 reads CASSWGGDTRIQPQHF. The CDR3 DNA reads TGTGCCAGCAGCTGGGGGGGGGACACGAGGATTCAGCCCCAGCATTTT.

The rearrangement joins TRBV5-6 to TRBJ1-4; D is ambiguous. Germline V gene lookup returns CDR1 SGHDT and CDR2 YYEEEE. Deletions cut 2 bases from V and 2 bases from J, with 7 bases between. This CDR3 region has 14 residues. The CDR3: CASSLSGTNEKLFF. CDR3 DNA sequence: TGTGCCAGCAGCTTATCCGGGACTAATGAAAAACTGTTTTTT.

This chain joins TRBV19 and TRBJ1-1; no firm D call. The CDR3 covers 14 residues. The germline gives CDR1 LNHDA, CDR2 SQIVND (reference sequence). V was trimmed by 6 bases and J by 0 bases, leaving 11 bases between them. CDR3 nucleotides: TGTGCCAGTAGCCCCCTCAACATGAACACTGAAGCTTTCTTT. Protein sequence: CASSPLNMNTEAFF.

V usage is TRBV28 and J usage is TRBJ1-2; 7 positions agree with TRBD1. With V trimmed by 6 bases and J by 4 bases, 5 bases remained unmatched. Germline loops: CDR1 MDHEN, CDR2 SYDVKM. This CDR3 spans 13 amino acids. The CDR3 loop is CASRVQGSYGYTF. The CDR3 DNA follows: TGTGCCAGCAGGGTACAGGGGTCCTATGGCTACACCTTC.

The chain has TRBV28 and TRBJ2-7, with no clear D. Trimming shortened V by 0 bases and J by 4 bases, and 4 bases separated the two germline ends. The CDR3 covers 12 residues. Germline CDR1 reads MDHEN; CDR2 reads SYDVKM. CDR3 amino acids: CASSLWGYEQYF. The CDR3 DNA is TGTGCCAGCAGTTTATGGGGTTACGAGCAGTACTTC.